This T cell receptor beta chain was recovered during a study of T cell changes during pregnancy in multiple sclerosis (dated by TCRdb to between 2018 and 2021). With respect to the entire study: The study examined how the T cell repertoire changed over the course of pregnancy in women with multiple sclerosis.

With respect to this clone: What antigen it recognizes has not been identified. No per-base quality is available; no much larger clone lies one base away.

The library was produced with the immunoSEQ multiplex PCR assay. Drawn from immuneACCESS, this table holds only the in-frame rearrangements with V and J called that TCRdb kept. Clones are partly lost; checked studies trace under half to an unresolved V gene and leave the rest unexplained. The sample records tens of thousands of clones, 91% of which are singletons. Roughly 6% of the sample belongs to the ten largest clones. Including cysteine and phenylalanine, the CDR3 has 15 amino acids. The only DNA kept is the CDR3, 45 bases in frame from the first base. The germline V gene gives CDR1 as SGHDT and CDR2 as YYEEEE. V gives up 4 bases and J gives up 5 bases, and the segment between their germline ends measures 19 bases.

The sequence was collected from a female donor with multiple sclerosis, enrolled in a pregnancy study. Sequences were derived from CD8+ T cells from peripheral blood mononuclear cells, sampled in the second trimester of pregnancy. The chain couples TRBV5-6 to TRBJ2-7; D gene: possibly TRBD2, on 6 matching bases. The CDR3 protein is CASSRSLAVADEQYF. The bases are TGTGCCAGCAGCCGGAGCCTGGCGGTAGCGGACGAGCAGTACTTC.